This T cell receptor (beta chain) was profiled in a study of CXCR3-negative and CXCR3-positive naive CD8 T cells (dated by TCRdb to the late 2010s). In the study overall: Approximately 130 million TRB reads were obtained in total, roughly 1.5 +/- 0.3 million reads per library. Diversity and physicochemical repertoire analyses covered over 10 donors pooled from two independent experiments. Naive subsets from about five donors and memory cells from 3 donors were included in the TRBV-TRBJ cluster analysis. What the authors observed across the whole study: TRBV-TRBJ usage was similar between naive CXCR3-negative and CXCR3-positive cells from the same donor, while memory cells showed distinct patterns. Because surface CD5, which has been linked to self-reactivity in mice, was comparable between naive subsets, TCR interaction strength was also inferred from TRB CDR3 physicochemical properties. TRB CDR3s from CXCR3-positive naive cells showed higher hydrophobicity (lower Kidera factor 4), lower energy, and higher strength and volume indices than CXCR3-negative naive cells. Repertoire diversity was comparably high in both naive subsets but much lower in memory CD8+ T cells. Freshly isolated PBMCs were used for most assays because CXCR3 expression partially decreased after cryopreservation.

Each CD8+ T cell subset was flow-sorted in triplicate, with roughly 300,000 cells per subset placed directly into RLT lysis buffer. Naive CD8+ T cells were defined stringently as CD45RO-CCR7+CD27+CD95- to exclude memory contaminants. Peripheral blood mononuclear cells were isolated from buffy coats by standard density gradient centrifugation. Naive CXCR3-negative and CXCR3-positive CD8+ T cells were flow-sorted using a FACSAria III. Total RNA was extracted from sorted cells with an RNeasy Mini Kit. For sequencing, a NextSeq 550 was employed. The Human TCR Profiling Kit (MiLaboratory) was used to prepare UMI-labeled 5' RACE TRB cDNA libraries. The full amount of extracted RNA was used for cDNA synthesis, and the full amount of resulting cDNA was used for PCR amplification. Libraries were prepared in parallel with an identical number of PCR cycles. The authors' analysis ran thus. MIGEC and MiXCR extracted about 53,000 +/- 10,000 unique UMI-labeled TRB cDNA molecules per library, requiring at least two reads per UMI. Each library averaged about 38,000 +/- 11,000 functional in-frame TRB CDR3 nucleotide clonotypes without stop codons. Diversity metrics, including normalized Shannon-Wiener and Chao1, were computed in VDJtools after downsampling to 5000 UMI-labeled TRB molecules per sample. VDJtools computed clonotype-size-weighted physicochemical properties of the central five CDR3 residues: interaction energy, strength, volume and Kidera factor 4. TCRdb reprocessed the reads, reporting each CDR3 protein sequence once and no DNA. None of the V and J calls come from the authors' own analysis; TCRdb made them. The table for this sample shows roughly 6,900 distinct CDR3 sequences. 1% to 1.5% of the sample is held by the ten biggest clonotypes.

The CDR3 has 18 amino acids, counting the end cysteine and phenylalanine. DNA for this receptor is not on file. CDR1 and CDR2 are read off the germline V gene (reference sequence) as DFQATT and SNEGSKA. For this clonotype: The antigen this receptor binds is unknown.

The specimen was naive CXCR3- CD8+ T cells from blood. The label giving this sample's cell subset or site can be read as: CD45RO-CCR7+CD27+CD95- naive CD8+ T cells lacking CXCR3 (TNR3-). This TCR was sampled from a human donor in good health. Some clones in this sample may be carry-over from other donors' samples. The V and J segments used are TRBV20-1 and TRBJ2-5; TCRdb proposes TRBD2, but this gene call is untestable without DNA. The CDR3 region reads CSAREFQERTRGGETQYF.